The entry below describes one T cell receptor beta chain. These data come from a study of PD-L1 blockade in urothelial cancer. Study summary: It was at 3 weeks (second dose) and 6 weeks after treatment start that blood was analyzed. Blood samples had a median of 141,255 T cells.

Templates that were synthetic TCR analogs were spiked into each PCR. The method was immunoSEQ multiplex PCR; TCRdb's version includes in-frame clones alone and lacks a portion of them. The repertoire holds 70,000 to 90,000 clones, with 82% as singletons. The sample was PBMCs, taken around atezolizumab (anti-PD-L1) treatment. This sequence originates from a man between 65 and 85 years old with urothelial cancer.

CDR3 coding DNA: TGTGCCAGCAGCCCAACAGGGGGTAAAGGCTACACCTTC. Encoded protein: CASSPTGGKGYTF. V usage is TRBV7-9 and J usage is TRBJ1-2; 8 bases are shared with TRBD1. V gave up 5 bases and J gave up 8 bases; unmatched junction bases: 7. The CDR3 is 13 residues long. Germline values: CDR1 SEHNR, CDR2 FQNEAQ (reference sequence).